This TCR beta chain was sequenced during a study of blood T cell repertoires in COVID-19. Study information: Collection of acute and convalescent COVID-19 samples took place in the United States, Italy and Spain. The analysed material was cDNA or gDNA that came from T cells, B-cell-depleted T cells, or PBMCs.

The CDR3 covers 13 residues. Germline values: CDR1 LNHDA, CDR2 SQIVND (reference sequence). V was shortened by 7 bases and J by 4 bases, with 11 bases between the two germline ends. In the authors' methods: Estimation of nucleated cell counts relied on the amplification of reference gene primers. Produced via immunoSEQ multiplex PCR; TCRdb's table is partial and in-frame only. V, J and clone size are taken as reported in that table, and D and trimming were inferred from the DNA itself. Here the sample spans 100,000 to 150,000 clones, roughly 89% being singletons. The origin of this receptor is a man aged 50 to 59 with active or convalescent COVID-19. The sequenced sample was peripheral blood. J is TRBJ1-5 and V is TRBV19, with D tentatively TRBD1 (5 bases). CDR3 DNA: TGTGCCAGTACCCCGGGGGGGAATCAGCCCCAGCATTTT. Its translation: CASTPGGNQPQHF. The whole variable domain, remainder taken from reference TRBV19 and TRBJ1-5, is DGGITQSPKYLFRKEGQNVTLSCEQNLNHDAMYWYRQDPGQGLRLIYYSQIVNDFQKGDIAEGYSVSREKKESFPLTVTSAQKNPTAFYLCASTPGGNQPQHFGDGTRLSIL.